One sample yielded the 3 T cell receptor beta chains listed below, sequenced in a study of blood T cell repertoires in COVID-19. Profiling relied on immunoSEQ multiplex PCR, and the TCRdb table lists in-frame clones only, not all of them. The sample shows a few hundred thousand clones, 85% to 90% of them seen only once. Sequenced: peripheral blood. The receptors derive from a woman between 50 and 59 years old with COVID-19, enrolled during active disease.

The rearrangement links TRBV5-1 to TRBJ2-5, with D uncertain. The CDR3 spans 13 residues. The germline V gene has CDR1 SGHRS and CDR2 YFSETQ. Trimming cost V 8 bases and J 5 bases, with 16 bases left between them. The CDR3 spells CASRPSIQETQYF. Written as DNA, the CDR3 is TGCGCCAGTCGCCCCTCAATACAGGAGACCCAGTACTTC.

V and J are TRBV5-1 and TRBJ2-7, with 9 bases aligning to TRBD1. The CDR3 runs 15 residues. Per germline, CDR1 SGHRS and CDR2 YFSETQ. V lost 4 bases to trimming and J lost 2 bases; unmatched junction nucleotides: 7. CDR3 bases: TGCGCCAGCAGCGGGACCGGGACAGGGCCCTACGAGCAGTACTTC. It codes for CASSGTGTGPYEQYF.

This clone was seen only once. The gene calls are TRBV7-8 and TRBJ2-5, with D tentatively TRBD2 (6 bases). The V gene lost 5 bases and the J gene lost 2 bases, with 24 bases spanning the gap. The CDR3 is 18 amino acids. Germline V gene data show CDR1 as SGHVS and CDR2 as FQNEAQ. The CDR3 nucleotides read TGTGCCAGCAGCCGGTCCCTTCTAGCGCTGGTGTGGCAAGAGACCCAGTACTTC. Translated, it gives CASSRSLLALVWQETQYF.